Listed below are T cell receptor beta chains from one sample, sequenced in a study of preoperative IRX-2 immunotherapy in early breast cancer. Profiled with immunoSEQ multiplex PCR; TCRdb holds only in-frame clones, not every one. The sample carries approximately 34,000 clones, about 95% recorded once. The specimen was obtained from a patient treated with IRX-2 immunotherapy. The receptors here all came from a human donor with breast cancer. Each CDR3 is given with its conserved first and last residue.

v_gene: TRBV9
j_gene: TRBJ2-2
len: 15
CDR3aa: CASSVGARNTGELFF

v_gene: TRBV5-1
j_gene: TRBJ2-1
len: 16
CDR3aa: CASSLAPGTQYNEQFF

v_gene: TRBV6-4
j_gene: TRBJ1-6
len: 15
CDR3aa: CASSDSAGGNSPLHF

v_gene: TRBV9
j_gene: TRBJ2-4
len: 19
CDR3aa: CASSVEVGTSVGAKNIQYF

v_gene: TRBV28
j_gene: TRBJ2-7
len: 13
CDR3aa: CASTGLAAYEQYF

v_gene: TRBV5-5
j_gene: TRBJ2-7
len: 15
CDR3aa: CASSLGLAGSYEQYF

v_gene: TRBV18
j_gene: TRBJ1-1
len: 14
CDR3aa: CASSPQGRNTEAFF

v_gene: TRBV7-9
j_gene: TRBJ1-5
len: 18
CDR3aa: CASSSGQGGGVGNQPQHF

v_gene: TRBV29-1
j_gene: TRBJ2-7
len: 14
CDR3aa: CSVETSQSSYEQYF

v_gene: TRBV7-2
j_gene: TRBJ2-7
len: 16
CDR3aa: CASSLQTGKDHYEQYF

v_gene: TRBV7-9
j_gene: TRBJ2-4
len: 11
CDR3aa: CASSLRDIQYF

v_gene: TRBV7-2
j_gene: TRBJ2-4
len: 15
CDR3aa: CASSSGLAGGNIQYF

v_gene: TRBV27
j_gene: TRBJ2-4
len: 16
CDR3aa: CASSLLAISAKNIQYF

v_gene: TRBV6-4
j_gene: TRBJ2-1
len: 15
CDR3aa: CASSVSGGEYNEQFF

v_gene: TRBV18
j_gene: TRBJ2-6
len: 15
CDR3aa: CASSPSSSGANVLTF

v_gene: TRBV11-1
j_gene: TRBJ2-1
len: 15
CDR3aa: CASSPRQGWRNEQFF

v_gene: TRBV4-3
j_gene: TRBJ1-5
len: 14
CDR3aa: CASSRDRGSQPQHF

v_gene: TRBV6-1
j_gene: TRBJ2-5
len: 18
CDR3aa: CASSEARDRDRGLETQYF

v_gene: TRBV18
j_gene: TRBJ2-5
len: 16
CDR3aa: CASSPGVAGVSETQYF

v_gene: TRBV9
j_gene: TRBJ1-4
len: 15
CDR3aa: CASSEVQGAQEKLFF

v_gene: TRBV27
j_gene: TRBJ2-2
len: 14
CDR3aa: CASSLAGPTGELFF

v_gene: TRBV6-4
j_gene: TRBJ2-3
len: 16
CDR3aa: CASSDSGRGGADTQYF

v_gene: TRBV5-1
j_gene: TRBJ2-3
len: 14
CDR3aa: CASSKGLDSDTQYF

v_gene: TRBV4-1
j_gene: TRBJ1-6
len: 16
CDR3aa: CASSQDGTGPNSPLHF